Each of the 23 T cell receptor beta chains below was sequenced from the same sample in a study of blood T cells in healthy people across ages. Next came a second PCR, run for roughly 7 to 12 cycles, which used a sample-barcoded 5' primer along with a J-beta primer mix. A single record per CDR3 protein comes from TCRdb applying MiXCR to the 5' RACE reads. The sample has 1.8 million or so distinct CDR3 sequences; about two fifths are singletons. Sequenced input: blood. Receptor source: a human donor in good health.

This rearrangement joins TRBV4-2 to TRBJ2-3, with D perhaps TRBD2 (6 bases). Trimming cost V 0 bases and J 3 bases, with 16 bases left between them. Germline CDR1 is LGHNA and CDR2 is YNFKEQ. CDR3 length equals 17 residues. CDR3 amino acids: CASSQDRQEGPTDTQYF. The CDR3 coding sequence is TGTGCCAGCAGCCAAGATCGGCAGGAGGGGCCTACAGATACGCAGTATTTT.

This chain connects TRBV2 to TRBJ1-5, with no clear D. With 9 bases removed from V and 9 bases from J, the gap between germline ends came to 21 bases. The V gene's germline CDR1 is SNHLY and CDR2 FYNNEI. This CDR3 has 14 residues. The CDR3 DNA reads TGTGCCAGTGAACCGGTCCCCGATTTTAGGCCCCAGCATTTT. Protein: CASEPVPDFRPQHF.

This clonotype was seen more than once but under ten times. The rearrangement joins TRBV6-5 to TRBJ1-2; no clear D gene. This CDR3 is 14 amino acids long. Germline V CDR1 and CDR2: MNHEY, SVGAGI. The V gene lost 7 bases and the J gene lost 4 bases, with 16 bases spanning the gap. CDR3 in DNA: TGTGCCAGCAAACTGACACACGCAGCCTATGGCTACACCTTC. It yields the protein CASKLTHAAYGYTF.

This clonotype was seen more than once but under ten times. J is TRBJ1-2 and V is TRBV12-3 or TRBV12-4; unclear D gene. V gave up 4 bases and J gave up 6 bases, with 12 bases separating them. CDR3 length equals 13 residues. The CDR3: CASSSTHAHGYTF. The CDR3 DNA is TGTGCCAGCAGTTCCACCCATGCCCATGGCTACACCTTC.

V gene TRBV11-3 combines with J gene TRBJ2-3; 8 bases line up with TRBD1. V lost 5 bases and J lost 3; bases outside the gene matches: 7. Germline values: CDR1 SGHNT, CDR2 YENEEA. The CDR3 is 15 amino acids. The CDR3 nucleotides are TGTGCCAGCAGCCAACAGACAGGGGTTACAGATACGCAGTATTTT. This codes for CASSQQTGVTDTQYF.

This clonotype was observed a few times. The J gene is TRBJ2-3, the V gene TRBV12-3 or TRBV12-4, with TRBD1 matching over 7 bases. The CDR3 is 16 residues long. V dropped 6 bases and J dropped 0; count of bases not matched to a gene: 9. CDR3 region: CASSPGQDPSTDTQYF. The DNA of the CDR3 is TGTGCCAGCAGCCCAGGACAGGACCCTAGCACAGATACGCAGTATTTT.

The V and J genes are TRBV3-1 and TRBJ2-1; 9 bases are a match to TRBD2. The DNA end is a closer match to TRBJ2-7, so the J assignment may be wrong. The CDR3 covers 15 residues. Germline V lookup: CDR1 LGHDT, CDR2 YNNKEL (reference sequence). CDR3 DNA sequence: TGTGCCAGCAGCCAAGTAGCGGGGGCCTACAATGAGCAGTACTTC. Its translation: CASSQVAGAYNEQYF.

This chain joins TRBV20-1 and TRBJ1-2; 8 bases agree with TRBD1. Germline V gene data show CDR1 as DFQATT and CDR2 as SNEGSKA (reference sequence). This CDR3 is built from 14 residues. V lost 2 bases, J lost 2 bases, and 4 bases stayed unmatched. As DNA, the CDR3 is TGCAGTGCTAGACTCCGGACAGGGAACTATGGCTACACCTTC. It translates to CSARLRTGNYGYTF.

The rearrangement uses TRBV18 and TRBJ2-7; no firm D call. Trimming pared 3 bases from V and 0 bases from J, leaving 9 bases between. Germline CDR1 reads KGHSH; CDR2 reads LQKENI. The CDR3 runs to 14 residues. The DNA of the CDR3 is TGTGCCAGCTCACCTGTCCCAGTCTCCTACGAGCAGTACTTC. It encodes CASSPVPVSYEQYF.

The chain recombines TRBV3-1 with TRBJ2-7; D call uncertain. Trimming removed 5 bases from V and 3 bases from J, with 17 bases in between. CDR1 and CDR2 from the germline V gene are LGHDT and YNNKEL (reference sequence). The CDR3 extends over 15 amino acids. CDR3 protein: CASSSHNPRYYEQYF. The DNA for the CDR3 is TGTGCCAGCAGCTCACACAACCCCCGTTACTACGAGCAGTACTTC.

The CDR3 reads CASSLGRTIKETQYF. The DNA for the CDR3 is TGTGCCAGCAGTCTAGGCAGGACAATAAAAGAGACCCAGTACTTC. The V call is TRBV28, the J call TRBJ2-5; perhaps TRBD1 as D (5 bases). The CDR3 runs 15 residues. The germline V and J ends were trimmed by 5 bases and 3 bases, with 16 bases remaining between them. CDR1 and CDR2 from the germline V gene are MDHEN and SYDVKM. The whole variable domain, filled in from reference TRBV28 and TRBJ2-5, reads DVKVTQSSRYLVKRTGEKVFLECVQDMDHENMFWYRQDPGLGLRLIYFSYDVKMKEKGDIPEGYSVSREKKERFSLILESASTNQTSMYLCASSLGRTIKETQYFGPGTRLLVL.

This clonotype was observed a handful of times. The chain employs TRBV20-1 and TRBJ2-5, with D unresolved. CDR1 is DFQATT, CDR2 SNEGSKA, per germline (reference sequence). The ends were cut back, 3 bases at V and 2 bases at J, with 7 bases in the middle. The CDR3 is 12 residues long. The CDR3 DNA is TGCAGTGCTAGTACCCAGCAAGAGACCCAGTACTTC. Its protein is CSASTQQETQYF.

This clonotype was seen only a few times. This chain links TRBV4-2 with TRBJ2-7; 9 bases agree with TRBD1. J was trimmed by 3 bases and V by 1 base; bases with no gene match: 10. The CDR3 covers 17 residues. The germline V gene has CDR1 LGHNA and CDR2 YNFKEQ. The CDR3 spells CASSQGLAGQGFYEQYF. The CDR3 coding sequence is TGTGCCAGCAGCCAAGGGCTTGCGGGACAGGGATTCTACGAGCAGTACTTC.

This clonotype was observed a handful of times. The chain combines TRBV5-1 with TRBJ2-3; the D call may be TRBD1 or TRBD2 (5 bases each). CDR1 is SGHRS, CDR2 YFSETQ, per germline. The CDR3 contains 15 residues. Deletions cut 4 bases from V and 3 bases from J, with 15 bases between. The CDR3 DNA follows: TGCGCCAGCAGCGGTGACAGTAGGAGGACAGATACGCAGTATTTT. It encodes CASSGDSRRTDTQYF.

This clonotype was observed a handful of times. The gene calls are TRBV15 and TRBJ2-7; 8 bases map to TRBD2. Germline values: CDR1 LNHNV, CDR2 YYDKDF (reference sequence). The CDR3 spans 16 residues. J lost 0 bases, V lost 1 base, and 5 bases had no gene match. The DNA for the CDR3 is TGTGCCACCAGCAGAGTCCCAGCGGGGGCCTCCTACGAGCAGTACTTC. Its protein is CATSRVPAGASYEQYF.

The CDR3 region has the DNA TGTGCCACCAGCAGAGATCGAGGGGGATACTATGGCTACACCTTC. This gives the protein CATSRDRGGYYGYTF. The rearrangement links TRBV15 to TRBJ1-2; D is perhaps TRBD1 (6 bases). The CDR3 contains 15 residues. The germline V gene has CDR1 LNHNV and CDR2 YYDKDF (reference sequence). Trimming cost V 0 bases and J 3 bases, with 11 bases left between them.

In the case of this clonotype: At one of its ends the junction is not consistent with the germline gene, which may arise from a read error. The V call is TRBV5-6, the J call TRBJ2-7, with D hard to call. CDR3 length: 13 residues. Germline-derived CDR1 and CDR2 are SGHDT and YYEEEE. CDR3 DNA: TGTGCCAGCGGCTTGAATCGGCCGGACGAGCAGTACTTC. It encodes CASGLNRPDEQYF.

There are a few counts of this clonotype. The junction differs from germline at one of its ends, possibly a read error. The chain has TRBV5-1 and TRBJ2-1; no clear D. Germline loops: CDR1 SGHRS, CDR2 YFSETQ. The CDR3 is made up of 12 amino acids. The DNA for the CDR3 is TGCGCCGGCAGCTTATCGTACAATGAGCAGTTCTTC. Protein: CAGSLSYNEQFF.

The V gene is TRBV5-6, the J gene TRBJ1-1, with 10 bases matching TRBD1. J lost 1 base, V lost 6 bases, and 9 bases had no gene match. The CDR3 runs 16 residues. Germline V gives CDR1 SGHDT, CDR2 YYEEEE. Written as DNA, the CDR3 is TGTGCCAGCACGGTGTTGGGGACAGGGGCGAACACTGAAGCTTTCTTT. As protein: CASTVLGTGANTEAFF.

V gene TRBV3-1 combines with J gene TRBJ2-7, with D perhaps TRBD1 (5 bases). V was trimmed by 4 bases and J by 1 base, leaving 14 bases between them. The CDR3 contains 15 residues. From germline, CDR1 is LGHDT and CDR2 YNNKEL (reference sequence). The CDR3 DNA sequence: TGTGCCAGCAGCCTACAGTGGACAACTTCCTACGAGCAGTACTTC. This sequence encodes CASSLQWTTSYEQYF.

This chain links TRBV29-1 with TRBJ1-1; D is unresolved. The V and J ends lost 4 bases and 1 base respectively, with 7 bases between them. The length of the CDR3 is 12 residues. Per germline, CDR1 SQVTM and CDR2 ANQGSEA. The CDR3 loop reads CSVVRQNTEAFF. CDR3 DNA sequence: TGCAGCGTTGTTCGACAGAACACTGAAGCTTTCTTT. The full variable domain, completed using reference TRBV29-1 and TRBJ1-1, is SAVISQKPSRDICQRGTSLTIQCQVDSQVTMMFWYRQQPGQSLTLIATANQGSEATYESGFVIDKFPISRPNLTFSTLTVSNMSPEDSSIYLCSVVRQNTEAFFGQGTRLTVV.

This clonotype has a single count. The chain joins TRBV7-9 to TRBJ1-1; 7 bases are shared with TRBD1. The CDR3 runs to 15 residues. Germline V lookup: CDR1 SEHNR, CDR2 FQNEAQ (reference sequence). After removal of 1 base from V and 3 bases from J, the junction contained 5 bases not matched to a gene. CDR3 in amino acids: CASSLVTGRYTEAFF. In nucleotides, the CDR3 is TGTGCCAGCAGCTTAGTGACAGGGAGGTACACTGAAGCTTTCTTT.

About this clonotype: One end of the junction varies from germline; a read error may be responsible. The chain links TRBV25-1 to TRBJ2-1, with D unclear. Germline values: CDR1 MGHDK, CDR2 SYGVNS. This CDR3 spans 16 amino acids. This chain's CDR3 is CAGSDSGGFSYNEQFF. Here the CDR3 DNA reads TGTGCCGGCAGTGATTCCGGTGGGTTCTCCTACAATGAGCAGTTCTTC. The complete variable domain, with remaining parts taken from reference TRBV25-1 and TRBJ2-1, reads EADIYQTPRYLVIGTGKKITLECSQTMGHDKMYWYQQDPGMELHLIHYSYGVNSTEKGDLSSESTVSRIRTEHFPLTLESARPSHTSQYLCAGSDSGGFSYNEQFFGPGTRLTVL.